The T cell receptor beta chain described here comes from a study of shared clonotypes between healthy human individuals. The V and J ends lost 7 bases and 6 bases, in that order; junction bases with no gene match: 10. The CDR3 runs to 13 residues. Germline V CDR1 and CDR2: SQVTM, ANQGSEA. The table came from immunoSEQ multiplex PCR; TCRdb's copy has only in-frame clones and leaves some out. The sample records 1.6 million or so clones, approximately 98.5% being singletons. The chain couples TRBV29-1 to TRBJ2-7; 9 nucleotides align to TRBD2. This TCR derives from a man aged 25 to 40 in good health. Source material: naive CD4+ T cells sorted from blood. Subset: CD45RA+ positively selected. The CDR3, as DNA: TGCAGCGCGGGGTCCCTGCGGGAGGGCGAGCAGTACTTC. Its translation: CSAGSLREGEQYF.